This T cell receptor beta chain stems from a study of patients and donors after allogeneic stem cell transplantation. Germline CDR1 is SGDLS and CDR2 is YYNGEE. V lost 1 base and J 7 bases, leaving 12 bases between the germline ends. The CDR3 extends over 14 amino acids. TCRdb called the RT-PCR reads again in MiXCR, with one record for every CDR3 protein. The sample contains about 2,600 distinct CDR3 sequences, approximately 4% of which appear only once. This clonotype appeared a few times. The sequenced sample consisted of blood, either unsorted or a sorted T cell fraction (not recorded which). The sequence came from a human donor who was either an allogeneic HSCT recipient or a stem cell or donor lymphocyte infusion donor (not recorded which). It is not recorded whose cells these are; they may come from a transplant donor. The chain uses TRBV9 and TRBJ2-1; D perhaps matches TRBD2 (6 bases). This chain's CDR3 is CASSVMSAGNEQFF. The DNA for the CDR3 is TGTGCCAGCAGCGTAATGTCAGCGGGTAATGAGCAGTTCTTC. Full variable domain (missing parts from reference TRBV9 and TRBJ2-1): DSGVTQTPKHLITATGQRVTLRCSPRSGDLSVYWYQQSLDQGLQFLIQYYNGEERAKGNILERFSAQQFPDLHSELNLSSLELGDSALYFCASSVMSAGNEQFFGPGTRLTVL.